This entry describes one T cell receptor (beta chain). These data originate in a study of regulatory T cells in long-lasting Graves disease. Libraries of TCR beta came from iRepertoire HTBI primers plus Arm-PCR of CDR3 regions. TCRdb processed the multiplex PCR reads anew with MiXCR; each CDR3 protein has one entry. This sample has over 450,000 distinct CDR3 sequences, with about 22% found just once. Time point of the sample: persistent/refractory GD, antithyroid drugs over 5 years with positive TRAb. Extracted PBMC RNA gave rise to the TCR library. The CDR3 runs 16 residues. V was pared by 1 base and J by 0 bases, with 11 bases between. Germline V CDR1 and CDR2: SGHTA, FQGNSA.

This TCR derives from a female donor with Graves disease. The material was peripheral blood mononuclear cells (PBMCs), obtained when the disease was refractory, from a patient treated with antithyroid drugs. This sequence joins TRBV7-2 and TRBJ2-3, with D possibly being TRBD2 (6 bases). CDR3 DNA: TGTGCCAGCAGCTTAGTGGCTAGCGCCAGCACAGATACGCAGTATTTT. Its protein product is CASSLVASASTDTQYF.